This TCR beta chain was captured in a study of blood T cell repertoires in COVID-19. Overall study context: From the United States, Italy and Spain came samples of acute and convalescent COVID-19.

Using immunoSEQ multiplex PCR, the repertoire was profiled, and TCRdb retains in-frame clones only, with some absent. The sample lists over 100,000 clones; 83% were seen once. CDR1 is SEHNR and CDR2 is FQNEAQ in the germline V gene (reference sequence). Trimming cost V 10 bases and J 8 bases; bases outside gene matches: 15. This CDR3 spans 14 amino acids. The sequence was collected from an older woman with acute or convalescent COVID-19. The chain recombines TRBV7-9 with TRBJ1-1; 8 bases agree with TRBD1. The sequencing input was peripheral blood. The chain's CDR3 is CAIDMTGALREAFF. DNA for the CDR3: TGTGCCATAGACATGACAGGGGCCTTAAGAGAAGCTTTCTTT. The entire variable domain, with the rest obtained from reference TRBV7-9 and TRBJ1-1, is as follows: DTGVSQNPRHKITKRGQNVTFRCDPISEHNRLYWYRQTLGQGPEFLTYFQNEAQLEKSRLLSDRFSAERPKGSFSTLEIQRTEQGDSAMYLCAIDMTGALREAFFGQGTRLTVV.